The T cell receptor (beta chain) under discussion was sequenced for a study of cytomegalovirus exposure and HLA in healthy donors (TCRdb year 2017). In the study overall: According to a later analysis, the 120 or so validation repertoires were produced on the same platform as the 666 repertoires of the first cohort. Besides the first cohort of 550 to 750 subjects, a separate validation cohort made up of over 100 different subjects was used. The study aimed to test whether signatures of past pathogen exposure could be identified by cataloging public T cell receptors. The study combined high-throughput TCR immunosequencing, statistical association of individual TCRs with disease status, and machine learning to predict cytomegalovirus infection status.

Findings and caveats that apply to the study as a whole: The classifier was reported to diagnose cytomegalovirus status with high specificity and sensitivity in both the original cohort and the validation cohort. Subsequent analysis determined that TCRs grouped into clusters in the first cohort also showed a tendency toward co-occurrence across the 120 or so validation repertoires, and about 93% of cluster scores exceeded 0. Most TCR sequences were seen in very few donors, while some public TCRs were found in many individuals. The validation cohort had no HLA typing available for a later analysis, so co-occurrence within that cohort was assessed over all 110 or so repertoires. The study listed approximately 160 TCR beta chains as associated with cytomegalovirus. In vitro tests confirmed that a few of the cytomegalovirus-associated TCR beta chains recognize cytomegalovirus antigens. It was suggested by the authors that the approach could potentially be generalized to other disease states and immunological phenotypes.

The donors were included in the validation cohort of 120 subjects, a group kept apart from the approximately 700-subject first cohort. In the case of this clone: The specificity of this receptor is unknown. It has no much larger one-base neighbor in the sample; base qualities were not kept.

Libraries were prepared through the immunoSEQ multiplex PCR assay. Per the original workflow: A statistical classification framework was built to diagnose cytomegalovirus status from the catalog of TCR beta chain sequences. This immuneACCESS table, as held by TCRdb, lists in-frame sequences with V and J called but not all clones. Of the missing ones, under half trace to an unresolved V gene in checked studies; the others have no known cause. Clonal size and the V and J genes are those of that table, whereas D and trimming came from the DNA. This sample comprises some 140,000 clones, just over 85% of them detected only once. The ten most abundant clones make up roughly 2.1% of the sample. The source material was PBMCs. The source is a human donor in good health.

The nucleotide sequence is given as TGTGCCAGCAGCTTAGAGGGCAGAGCAACTAATGAAAAACTGTTTTTT. This codes for CASSLEGRATNEKLFF. Recombination linked TRBV11-2 to TRBJ1-4, with an unclear D gene assignment. V is shortened by 0 bases, J by 0 bases, and the region joining them spans 8 bases. The CDR1 and CDR2 encoded by the germline V gene are SGHAT and FQNNGV. The CDR3 runs 16 residues from the cysteine to the phenylalanine. The only DNA kept is the CDR3, 48 bases in frame from the first base. The reference TRBV11-2 and TRBJ1-4 proteins fill in what lies around the CDR3, so the full variable domain reads EAGVAQSPRYKIIEKRQSVAFWCNPISGHATLYWYQQILGQGPKLLIQFQNNGVVDDSQLPKDRFSAERLKGVDSTLKIQPAKLEDSAVYLCASSLEGRATNEKLFFGSGTQLSVL.